This TCR beta chain was sequenced for a study of cytomegalovirus exposure and HLA in healthy donors. Broader study findings: Researchers reported in a later analysis that a missense DCLRE1C variant was tied to TCR beta V- and J-gene trimming. It was assumed in the presence/absence analyses that sequencing depth was roughly uniform across donors.

This CDR3 has 17 amino acids. CDR1 and CDR2 (germline): SGHDN, FVKESK. The ends lost 1 base at V and 2 bases at J; junction bases unmatched: 7. Use of 60 Vbeta and 13 Jbeta primers characterized the PCR. Assay used: immunoSEQ multiplex PCR; TCRdb lists only in-frame clones, some missing. The data show approximately 79,000 clones, about 78% seen once. Of note for this clone: The antigen remains undetermined.

This TCR was recovered from a man in his forties in good health and CMV-seronegative. Sequencing was carried out using PBMCs. The chain employs TRBV14 and TRBJ2-3; TRBD1 matches at 9 bases. The CDR3 is CASSQARQGVSTDTQYF. For the CDR3, the DNA is TGTGCCAGCAGCCAAGCAAGACAGGGGGTCTCCACAGATACGCAGTATTTT.